The present entry profiles one T cell receptor (beta chain) with its context. The antigen is undetermined. Germline values: CDR1 ENHRY, CDR2 SYGVKD. V lost 0 bases and J lost 7, with 12 bases in between. There are 14 residues in the CDR3. The data originate from a study of identical twins. One entry per CDR3 protein results from TCRdb running MiXCR on the 5' RACE reads. Here the sample spans some 760,000 distinct CDR3 sequences, about 20% being singletons. The study, taken as a whole, reports: The conclusions drew on cross-sectional statistical analysis instead of tracking the same donors.

This same sample was also part of a study on T cells expressing NK-cell markers. That report adds: Expanded NKG2C+ T cell clones had unclear HCMV specificity.

The material sequenced was PBMCs. The receptor was derived from a woman between 18 and 30 years old in good health. The chain couples TRBV10-3 to TRBJ2-5; D is unclear. The CDR3 coding sequence is TGTGCCATCAGTGAGTCTGAGGATTGGGGGACCCAGTACTTC. Translated, it gives CAISESEDWGTQYF.